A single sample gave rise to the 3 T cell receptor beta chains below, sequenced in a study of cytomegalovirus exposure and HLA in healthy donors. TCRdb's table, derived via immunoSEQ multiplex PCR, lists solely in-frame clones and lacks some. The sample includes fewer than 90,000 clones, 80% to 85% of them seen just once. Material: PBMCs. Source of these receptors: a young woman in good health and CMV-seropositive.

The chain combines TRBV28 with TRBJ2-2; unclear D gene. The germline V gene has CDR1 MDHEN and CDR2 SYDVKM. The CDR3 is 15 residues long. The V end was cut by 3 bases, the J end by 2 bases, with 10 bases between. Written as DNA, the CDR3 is TGTGCCAGCAGTTTTTCCCTTTTTAACACCGGGGAGCTGTTTTTT. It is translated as CASSFSLFNTGELFF.

The DNA for the CDR3 is TGTGCCAGCAGCTTGACTGGACAGTATGGCTACACCTTC. As protein: CASSLTGQYGYTF. The chain joins TRBV5-5 to TRBJ1-2, with D maybe TRBD1 (6 bases). The V end lost 1 base, the J end lost 5 bases, and 9 bases lay between the germline ends. Germline CDR1 and CDR2: SGHKS and YYEKEE (reference sequence). This CDR3 comprises 13 residues.

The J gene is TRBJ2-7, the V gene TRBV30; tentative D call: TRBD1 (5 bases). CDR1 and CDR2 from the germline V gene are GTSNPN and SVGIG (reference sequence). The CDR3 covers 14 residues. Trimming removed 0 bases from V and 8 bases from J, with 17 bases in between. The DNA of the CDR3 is TGTGCCTGGAGTGTGGGGCTCACCATAGGCAAGCAGTACTTC. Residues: CAWSVGLTIGKQYF.